The 11 T cell receptor beta chains reported below all come from one sample, sequenced in a study of lymphopenia after photon versus proton radiotherapy. Assay used: immunoSEQ multiplex PCR; TCRdb lists only in-frame clones, some missing. The data hold 25,000 to 30,000 clones, with roughly 90% observed a single time. The starting material was peripheral blood, obtained from a patient treated with photon-based radiotherapy. All receptors come from a man in his fifties or sixties with gastric cancer.

V is TRBV2 and J is TRBJ2-6; the D gene is possibly TRBD2 (6 bases). This CDR3 has 16 residues. V lost 7 bases and J 0 bases, leaving 13 bases between the germline ends. Germline V gene sequence: CDR1 SNHLY, CDR2 FYNNEI. CDR3 in amino acids: CASMISGISGANVLTF. In DNA, the CDR3 is TGTGCCAGCATGATTAGCGGCATCTCTGGGGCCAACGTCCTGACTTTC. The entire variable domain, with the rest obtained from reference TRBV2 and TRBJ2-6, is as follows: EPEVTQTPSHQVTQMGQEVILRCVPISNHLYFYWYRQILGQKVEFLVSFYNNEISEKSEIFDDQFSVERPDGSNFTLKIRSTKLEDSAMYFCASMISGISGANVLTFGAGSRLTVL.

The chain links TRBV7-2 to TRBJ2-1; D not resolved. Germline V gene sequence: CDR1 SGHTA, CDR2 FQGNSA. The length of the CDR3 is 12 residues. V was shortened by 4 bases and J by 6 bases, with 7 bases between the two germline ends. DNA for the CDR3: TGTGCCAGCAGCTCCTGGGCCAATGAGCAGTTCTTC. This translates into CASSSWANEQFF.

This CDR3 is CASSPRERGGRGSTDTQYF. In DNA, the CDR3 is TGTGCCAGCAGCCCCCGGGAGCGGGGGGGCCGCGGAAGCACAGATACGCAGTATTTT. This chain joins TRBV9 and TRBJ2-3, with 10 bases matching TRBD2. This CDR3 region has 19 residues. Germline CDR1 and CDR2: SGDLS and YYNGEE. V trimming: 4 bases; J trimming: 0 bases; junction bases outside the gene matches: 14.

CDR3 loop: CASSSPPDSTYEQYV. The DNA for the CDR3 is TGTGCCAGCAGCTCACCCCCAGACAGTACCTACGAGCAGTACGTC. V and J are TRBV7-8 and TRBJ2-7; TRBD1 is a possible D gene (5 bases). CDR3 length equals 15 residues. Trimming left V 4 bases short and J 2 bases short, with 15 bases between. Germline lookup yields CDR1 SGHVS and CDR2 FQNEAQ.

CDR3 sequence (DNA): TGCGCCAGCAGCTCGGCCGGGACAGGGTCAACCGGGGAGCTGTTTTTT. Translated, it gives CASSSAGTGSTGELFF. The J gene is TRBJ2-2, the V gene TRBV5-1; 9 bases agree with TRBD1. From germline, CDR1 is SGHRS and CDR2 YFSETQ. Unmatched junction bases numbered 8, after V lost 3 bases and J lost 5 bases. This CDR3 has 16 amino acids.

The chain links TRBV18 to TRBJ2-4; possibly TRBD1 for D (5 bases). This CDR3 region has 16 residues. From germline, CDR1 is KGHSH and CDR2 LQKENI. Trimming cost V 2 bases and J 1 base, with 12 bases left between them. In DNA form, the CDR3 reads TGTGCCAGCTCACCAGGGCAGGGATGGGCCAAAAACATTCAGTACTTC. Its protein is CASSPGQGWAKNIQYF.

Only one count was recorded for this clone. The genes are TRBV5-4 and TRBJ1-2; D remains ambiguous. V dropped 0 bases and J dropped 6 bases, with 9 bases sitting between them. The length of the CDR3 is 13 residues. CDR1 is SGHNT, CDR2 YYREEE, per germline (reference sequence). The CDR3 coding sequence is TGTGCCAGCAGCTTGGTCCTCCTTGATGGCTACACCTTC. It codes for CASSLVLLDGYTF.

This chain links TRBV6-1 with TRBJ1-2; 11 bases map to TRBD1. This CDR3 has 19 amino acids. V lost 1 base to trimming and J lost 4 bases; unmatched junction nucleotides: 14. From germline, CDR1 is MNHNS and CDR2 SASEGT. CDR3 protein: CASSEVIAGTGGFFYGYTF. The CDR3 DNA follows: TGTGCCAGCAGTGAAGTGATAGCCGGGACAGGGGGATTTTTCTATGGCTACACCTTC.

The rearrangement uses TRBV10-1 and TRBJ2-5; maybe TRBD2 (6 bases). Germline V gene sequence: CDR1 WNHNN, CDR2 SYGVQD (reference sequence). The V end lost 3 bases, the J end lost 4 bases, and 9 bases lay between the germline ends. CDR3 size: 13 residues. In DNA, the CDR3 is TGCGCCAGCAGTGAAGGGAGGTTAGAGACCCAGTACTTC. Protein product: CASSEGRLETQYF.

The chain combines TRBV6-1 with TRBJ1-1, with a tentative D call TRBD1 (6 bases). Trimming removed 5 bases from V and 5 bases from J, with 9 bases in between. This CDR3 spans 12 amino acids. Germline loops: CDR1 MNHNS, CDR2 SASEGT. The CDR3 nucleotides are TGTGCCAGCAGTTTTAGGGGGACTGAAGCTTTCTTT. The encoded protein is CASSFRGTEAFF.

This clone has a single count. The chain links TRBV4-3 to TRBJ2-3, with D perhaps matching TRBD1 or TRBD2 (6 bases each). The CDR3 extends over 14 amino acids. Looked up from germline, CDR1 is LGHNA and CDR2 is YSLEER. The germline V and J ends were trimmed by 9 bases and 5 bases, with 18 bases remaining between them. The CDR3 DNA follows: TGCGCCAGGGATGTTGGGGGGCTGGGAGATACGCAGTATTTT. It specifies CARDVGGLGDTQYF.